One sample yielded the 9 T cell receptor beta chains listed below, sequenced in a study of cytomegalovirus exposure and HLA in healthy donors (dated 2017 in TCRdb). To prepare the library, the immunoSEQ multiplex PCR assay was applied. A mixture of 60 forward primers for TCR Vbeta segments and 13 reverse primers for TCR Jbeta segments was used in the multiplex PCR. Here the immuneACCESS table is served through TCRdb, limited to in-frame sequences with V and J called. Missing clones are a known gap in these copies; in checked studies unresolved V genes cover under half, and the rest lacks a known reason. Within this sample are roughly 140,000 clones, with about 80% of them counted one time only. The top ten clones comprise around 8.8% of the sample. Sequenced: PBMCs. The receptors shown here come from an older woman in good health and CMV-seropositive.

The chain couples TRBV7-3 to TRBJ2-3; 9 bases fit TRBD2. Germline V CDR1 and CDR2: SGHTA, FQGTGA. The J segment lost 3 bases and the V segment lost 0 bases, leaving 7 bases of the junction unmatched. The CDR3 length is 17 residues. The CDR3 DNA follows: TGTGCCAGCAGCTTAACGGGCAGCGGGAGGAGTACAGATACGCAGTATTTT. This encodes CASSLTGSGRSTDTQYF. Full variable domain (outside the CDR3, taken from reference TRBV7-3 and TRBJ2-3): GAGVSQTPSNKVTEKGKYVELRCDPISGHTALYWYRQSLGQGPEFLIYFQGTGAADDSGLPNDRFFAVRPEGSVSTLKIQRTERGDSAVYLCASSLTGSGRSTDTQYFGPGTRLTVL.

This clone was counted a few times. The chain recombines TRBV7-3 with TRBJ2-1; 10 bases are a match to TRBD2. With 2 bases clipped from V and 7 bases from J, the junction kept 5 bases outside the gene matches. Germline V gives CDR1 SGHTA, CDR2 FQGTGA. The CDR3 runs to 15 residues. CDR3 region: CASSLAAGGRNEQFF. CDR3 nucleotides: TGTGCCAGCAGCTTAGCAGCGGGAGGGAGGAATGAGCAGTTCTTC.

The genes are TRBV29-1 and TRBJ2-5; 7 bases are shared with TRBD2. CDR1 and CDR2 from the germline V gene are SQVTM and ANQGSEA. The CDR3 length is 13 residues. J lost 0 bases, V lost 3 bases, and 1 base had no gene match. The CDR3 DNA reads TGCAGCGTTGAGGGGGGGAACCAAGAGACCCAGTACTTC. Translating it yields CSVEGGNQETQYF. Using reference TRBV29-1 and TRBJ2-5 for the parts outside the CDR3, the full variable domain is SAVISQKPSRDICQRGTSLTIQCQVDSQVTMMFWYRQQPGQSLTLIATANQGSEATYESGFVIDKFPISRPNLTFSTLTVSNMSPEDSSIYLCSVEGGNQETQYFGPGTRLLVL.

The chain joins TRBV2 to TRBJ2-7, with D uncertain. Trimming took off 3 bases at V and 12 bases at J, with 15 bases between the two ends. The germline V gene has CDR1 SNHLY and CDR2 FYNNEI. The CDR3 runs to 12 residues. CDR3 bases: TGTGCCAGCAGTGAGGGCCCGACGTACACGTACTTC. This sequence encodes CASSEGPTYTYF. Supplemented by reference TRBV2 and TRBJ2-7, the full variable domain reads EPEVTQTPSHQVTQMGQEVILRCVPISNHLYFYWYRQILGQKVEFLVSFYNNEISEKSEIFDDQFSVERPDGSNFTLKIRSTKLEDSAMYFCASSEGPTYTYFGPGTRLTVT.

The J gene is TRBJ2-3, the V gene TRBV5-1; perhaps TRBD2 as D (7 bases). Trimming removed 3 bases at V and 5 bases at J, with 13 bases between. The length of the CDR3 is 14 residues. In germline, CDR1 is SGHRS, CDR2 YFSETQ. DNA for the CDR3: TGCGCCAGCAGCTGGGGGGCTAGCGGAGATACGCAGTATTTT. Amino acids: CASSWGASGDTQYF.

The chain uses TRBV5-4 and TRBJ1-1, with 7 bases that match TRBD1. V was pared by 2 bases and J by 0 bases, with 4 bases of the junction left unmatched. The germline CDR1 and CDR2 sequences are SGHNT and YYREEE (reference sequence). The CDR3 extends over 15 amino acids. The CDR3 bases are TGTGCCAGCAGCTTACAGGGACAGATGAACACTGAAGCTTTCTTT. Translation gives CASSLQGQMNTEAFF. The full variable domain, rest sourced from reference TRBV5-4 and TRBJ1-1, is ETGVTQSPTHLIKTRGQQVTLRCSSQSGHNTVSWYQQALGQGPQFIFQYYREEENGRGNFPPRFSGLQFPNYSSELNVNALELDDSALYLCASSLQGQMNTEAFFGQGTRLTVV.

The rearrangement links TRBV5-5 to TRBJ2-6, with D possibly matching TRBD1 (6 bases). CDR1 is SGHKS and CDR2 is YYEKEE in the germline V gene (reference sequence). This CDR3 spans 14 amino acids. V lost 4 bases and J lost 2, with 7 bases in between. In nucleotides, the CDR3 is TGTGCCAGCAGCCCAGGGGCTGGGGCCAACGTCCTGACTTTC. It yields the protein CASSPGAGANVLTF.

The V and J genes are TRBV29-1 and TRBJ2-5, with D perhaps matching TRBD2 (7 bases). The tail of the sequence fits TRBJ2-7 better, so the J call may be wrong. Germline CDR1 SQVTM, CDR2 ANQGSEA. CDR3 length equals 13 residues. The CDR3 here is CSVEGGLTYEQYF. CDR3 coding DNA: TGCAGCGTTGAGGGGGGGCTCACCTACGAGCAGTACTTC.

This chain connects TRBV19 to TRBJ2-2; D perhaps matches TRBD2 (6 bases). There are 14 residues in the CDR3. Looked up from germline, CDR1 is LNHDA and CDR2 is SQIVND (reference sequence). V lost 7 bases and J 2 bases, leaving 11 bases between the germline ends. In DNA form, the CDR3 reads TGTGCCAGTACAGCGCGGGGTAACACCGGGGAGCTGTTTTTT. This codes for CASTARGNTGELFF. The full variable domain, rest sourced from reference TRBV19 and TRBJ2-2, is DGGITQSPKYLFRKEGQNVTLSCEQNLNHDAMYWYRQDPGQGLRLIYYSQIVNDFQKGDIAEGYSVSREKKESFPLTVTSAQKNPTAFYLCASTARGNTGELFFGEGSRLTVL.